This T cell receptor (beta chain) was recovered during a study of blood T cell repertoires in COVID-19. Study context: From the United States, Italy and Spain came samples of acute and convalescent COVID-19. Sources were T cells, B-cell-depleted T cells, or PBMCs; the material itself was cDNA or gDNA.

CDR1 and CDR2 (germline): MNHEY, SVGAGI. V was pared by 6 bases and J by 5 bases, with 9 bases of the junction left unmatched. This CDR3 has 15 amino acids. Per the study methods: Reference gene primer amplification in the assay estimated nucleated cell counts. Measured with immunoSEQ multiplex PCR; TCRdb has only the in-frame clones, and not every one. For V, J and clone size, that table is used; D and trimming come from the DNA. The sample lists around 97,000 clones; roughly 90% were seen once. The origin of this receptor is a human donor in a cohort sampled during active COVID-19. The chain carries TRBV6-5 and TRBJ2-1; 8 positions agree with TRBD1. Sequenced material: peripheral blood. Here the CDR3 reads CASSIDRGIDNEQFF. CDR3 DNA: TGTGCCAGCAGCATCGACAGGGGAATTGACAATGAGCAGTTCTTC.